These 14 T cell receptor beta chains share one sample of origin, sequenced in a study of glioma-infiltrating T cells after dendritic cell vaccination. TCRdb's copy holds only in-frame clones and misses some; the assay was immunoSEQ multiplex PCR. The sample yields around 73,000 clones, almost 85% seen once. The sequencing here drew on blood, taken before dendritic cell vaccination. These TCRs come from a human donor with glioblastoma.

The chain has TRBV4-1 and TRBJ1-1; 7 nucleotides agree with TRBD1. Germline V gene sequence: CDR1 MGHRA, CDR2 YSYEKL. After removal of 3 bases from V and 1 base from J, the junction contained 8 bases not matched to a gene. The CDR3 totals 16 residues. DNA of the CDR3: TGCGCCAGCAGCCAGACAGGGAGTCCTTCGAACACTGAAGCTTTCTTT. Translated: CASSQTGSPSNTEAFF.

This clone has a single count. The chain recombines TRBV7-6 with TRBJ2-7, with TRBD1 matching 7 bases. CDR3 length: 17 residues. With V trimmed by 6 bases and J by 4 bases, 18 bases remained unmatched. Germline V gene sequence: CDR1 SGHVS, CDR2 FNYEAQ. The CDR3 region is CASSLDRVGSGGYEQYV. Here the CDR3 DNA reads TGTGCCAGCAGTCTCGACAGGGTGGGAAGTGGAGGATACGAGCAGTACGTC.

This clone has only one observation. The J gene is TRBJ2-7, the V gene TRBV7-2, with D tentatively TRBD2 (6 bases). Germline CDR1 and CDR2: SGHTA and FQGNSA. V was shortened by 3 bases and J by 1 base, with 13 bases between the two germline ends. This CDR3 spans 15 amino acids. DNA of the CDR3: TGTGCCAGCAGCTTCTCCGGGACTCTATCCTACGAGCAGTACTTC. Its translation is CASSFSGTLSYEQYF.

This rearrangement joins TRBV18 to TRBJ1-1, with TRBD1 matching over 8 bases. The CDR3 extends over 13 amino acids. J gave up 6 bases and V 5 bases, and 5 bases lay outside the gene matches. Germline V gives CDR1 KGHSH, CDR2 LQKENI. The CDR3: CASSNKDRAEAFF. CDR3 nucleotide sequence: TGTGCCAGCTCAAATAAGGACAGGGCTGAAGCTTTCTTT.

The chain links TRBV14 to TRBJ1-1; TRBD1 is a possible D gene (6 bases). Trimming left V 2 bases short and J 1 base short, with 11 bases between. The germline CDR1 and CDR2 sequences are SGHDN and FVKESK. This CDR3 spans 15 amino acids. The CDR3 region has the DNA TGTGCCAGCAGCCAATACCGGGACAAGAACACTGAAGCTTTCTTT. Amino acids: CASSQYRDKNTEAFF.

The rearrangement links TRBV5-4 to TRBJ2-7; 8 bases line up with TRBD2. CDR3 length equals 15 residues. With 4 bases clipped from V and 7 bases from J, the junction kept 13 bases outside the gene matches. Germline V gene data show CDR1 as SGHNT and CDR2 as YYREEE (reference sequence). In DNA form, the CDR3 reads TGTGCCAGCAGCCAACTAGCGGCCCCCTTGAGTGAGCAGTACGTC. Protein sequence: CASSQLAAPLSEQYV.

The rearrangement uses TRBV6-6 and TRBJ2-5; D might be TRBD1 (5 bases). The CDR3 contains 11 residues. Germline CDR1 is MNHNY and CDR2 is SVGAGI (reference sequence). Trimming stripped 6 bases from V and 7 bases from J, with 9 bases between. The CDR3 here is CASSSQGTQYF. The CDR3 DNA reads TGTGCCAGCAGCTCGCAGGGGACCCAGTACTTC.

The genes are TRBV7-2 and TRBJ2-2, with D perhaps TRBD2 (5 bases). The CDR3 length is 13 residues. V shed 1 base and J shed 9 bases, with 9 bases lying between them. CDR1 SGHTA and CDR2 FQGNSA come from the germline V gene. The CDR3 bases are TGTGCCAGCAGCTTAGAAGGAGGCCGGGAGCTGTTTTTT. Translated: CASSLEGGRELFF. Full variable domain (rest looked up from reference TRBV7-2 and TRBJ2-2): GAGVSQSPSNKVTEKGKDVELRCDPISGHTALYWYRQSLGQGLEFLIYFQGNSAPDKSGLPSDRFSAERTGGSVSTLTIQRTQQEDSAVYLCASSLEGGRELFFGEGSRLTVL.

The rearrangement joins TRBV6-1 to TRBJ1-2, with D possibly TRBD1 on 6 matching bases. Germline CDR1 reads MNHNS; CDR2 reads SASEGT. The CDR3 is made up of 15 amino acids. The V end lost 5 bases, the J end lost 0 bases, and 13 bases lay between the germline ends. The CDR3 loop is CASSRRRTANYGYTF. In nucleotides, the CDR3 is TGTGCCAGCAGTCGGAGACGGACAGCTAACTATGGCTACACCTTC.

The J gene is TRBJ2-2, the V gene TRBV2; TRBD2 aligns across 9 bases. With 3 bases clipped from V and 8 bases from J, the junction kept 4 bases outside the gene matches. This CDR3 has 14 amino acids. CDR1 is SNHLY, CDR2 FYNNEI, per germline. CDR3 coding DNA: TGTGCCAGCAGTGAGAACAGCGGGAGGGGGGAGCTGTTTTTT. It is translated as CASSENSGRGELFF.

The CDR3 is CASSTGQGASEAFF. The CDR3 DNA follows: TGTGCCAGTAGTACCGGACAGGGGGCTTCTGAAGCTTTCTTT. The chain carries TRBV19 and TRBJ1-1; 11 nucleotides match TRBD1. V was clipped by 4 bases and J by 6 bases; unmatched bases: 4. The CDR3 consists of 14 residues. Germline V gene data show CDR1 as LNHDA and CDR2 as SQIVND (reference sequence).

CDR3 in amino acids: CASSPPQGLALEQFF. CDR3 coding DNA: TGTGCCAGCAGCCCTCCCCAAGGACTAGCGCTTGAGCAGTTCTTC. The V and J genes are TRBV9 and TRBJ2-1, with TRBD2 identical over 9 bases. Germline V gene data show CDR1 as SGDLS and CDR2 as YYNGEE. The junction had 11 bases not matched to a gene; V was cut back by 4 bases and J by 9 bases. CDR3 length: 15 residues.

The J gene is TRBJ2-2, the V gene TRBV5-5; possible D gene TRBD2, 5 bases. Per the germline V gene, CDR1 is SGHKS and CDR2 is YYEKEE (reference sequence). Trimming removed 2 bases from V and 3 bases from J, with 11 bases in between. CDR3 length: 15 residues. This CDR3 reads CASSFRLDYTGELFF. As DNA, the CDR3 is TGTGCCAGCAGCTTTCGACTGGACTACACCGGGGAGCTGTTTTTT.

V gene TRBV6-1 combines with J gene TRBJ2-7; the match to TRBD1 covers 7 bases. V trimming: 8 bases; J trimming: 1 base; junction bases outside the gene matches: 5. The CDR3 contains 13 residues. The V gene's germline CDR1 is MNHNS and CDR2 SASEGT. The CDR3 loop reads CASCSGGSYEQYV. In nucleotides, the CDR3 is TGTGCCAGCTGTTCAGGGGGATCCTACGAGCAGTACGTC.